This passage covers 5 T cell receptor beta chains from one sample sequenced in a study of T-cell reconstitution after alpha-beta-depleted transplantation in children. TCRbeta library construction was performed incorporating unique molecular identifiers. TCRdb itself ran the PCR reads through MiXCR, one entry per CDR3 protein. The profile shows around 200,000 distinct CDR3 sequences, around 7% of them singletons. This material consisted of PBMCs from the stem cell graft donor, taken from the stem cell graft. Every receptor here comes from a human donor who donated a stem cell graft to a child with Wiskott-Aldrich syndrome.

This clonotype has a count of ten or more. This rearrangement joins TRBV5-1 to TRBJ1-3; D not resolved. The germline CDR1 and CDR2 sequences are SGHRS and YFSETQ. The CDR3 sequence is 12 residues long. The V gene lost 2 bases and the J gene lost 8 bases, with 8 bases spanning the gap. CDR3 amino acids: CASSFNRDTIYF. CDR3 DNA: TGCGCCAGCAGCTTCAACCGGGACACCATATATTTT.

This clonotype was recorded at least ten times. V usage is TRBV20-1 and J usage is TRBJ1-6; no reliable D call. V was trimmed by 4 bases and J by 8 bases, leaving 9 bases between them. The germline gives CDR1 DFQATT, CDR2 SNEGSKA (reference sequence). This CDR3 has 12 residues. Written as DNA, the CDR3 is TGCAGTGCTACTGAAACCCATTCACCCCTCCACTTT. Its translation: CSATETHSPLHF.

The sample holds many counts of this clonotype. The chain uses TRBV5-1 and TRBJ1-1; D is undetermined. The ends were cut back, 5 bases at V and 2 bases at J, with 25 bases in the middle. The CDR3 covers 18 residues. Looked up from germline, CDR1 is SGHRS and CDR2 is YFSETQ. The CDR3: CASRSGILTGGGNTEAFF. The CDR3 DNA reads TGCGCCAGCAGGTCCGGGATTCTAACGGGCGGAGGTAACACTGAAGCTTTCTTT.

This clonotype was counted ten times or more. This chain joins TRBV10-3 and TRBJ2-2; D uncertain. Germline V gene sequence: CDR1 ENHRY, CDR2 SYGVKD. CDR3 length: 12 residues. V lost 6 bases and J lost 1, with 3 bases in between. CDR3 amino acids: CAIRENTGELFF. CDR3 DNA: TGTGCCATCAGAGAGAACACCGGGGAGCTGTTTTTT.

This clonotype was detected ten times or more. The chain is built from TRBV20-1 and TRBJ1-1; D not resolved. Germline V gives CDR1 DFQATT, CDR2 SNEGSKA (reference sequence). The germline V and J ends were trimmed by 1 base and 0 bases, with 9 bases remaining between them. The CDR3 is 14 amino acids. This CDR3 reads CSARGSGLNTEAFF. CDR3 DNA: TGCAGTGCTAGAGGTTCTGGATTGAACACTGAAGCTTTCTTT.